The clone carrying this T cell receptor beta chain was found a few times. Its antigen is not identified. The authors reverse transcribed all of the isolated RNA, so sequencing captured expressed TCRB transcripts. Measured with immunoSEQ multiplex PCR; TCRdb has only the in-frame clones, and not every one. The sample lists 300,000 to 450,000 clones; around 12% were seen once. V gave up 3 bases and J gave up 5 bases, with 8 bases separating them. The CDR3 runs to 13 residues. Germline assignment: CDR1 KGHSH and CDR2 LQKENI. The sample comes from a study of beta chain features in type 1 diabetes. Findings of the study overall: Sequencing of cDNA might inflate the share of cells that strongly express TCR.

The gene calls are TRBV18 and TRBJ1-5; D is uncertain. The sample consisted of naive CD4+ T cells from blood. This clonotype was sampled from a man aged 18 to 29 in good health. The CDR3 here is CASSPGAHQPQHF. The CDR3 DNA follows: TGTGCCAGCTCACCCGGAGCCCATCAGCCCCAGCATTTT. Full variable domain (outside the CDR3, taken from reference TRBV18 and TRBJ1-5): NAGVMQNPRHLVRRRGQEARLRCSPMKGHSHVYWYRQLPEEGLKFMVYLQKENIIDESGMPKERFSAEFPKEGPSILRIQQVVRGDSAAYFCASSPGAHQPQHFGDGTRLSIL.